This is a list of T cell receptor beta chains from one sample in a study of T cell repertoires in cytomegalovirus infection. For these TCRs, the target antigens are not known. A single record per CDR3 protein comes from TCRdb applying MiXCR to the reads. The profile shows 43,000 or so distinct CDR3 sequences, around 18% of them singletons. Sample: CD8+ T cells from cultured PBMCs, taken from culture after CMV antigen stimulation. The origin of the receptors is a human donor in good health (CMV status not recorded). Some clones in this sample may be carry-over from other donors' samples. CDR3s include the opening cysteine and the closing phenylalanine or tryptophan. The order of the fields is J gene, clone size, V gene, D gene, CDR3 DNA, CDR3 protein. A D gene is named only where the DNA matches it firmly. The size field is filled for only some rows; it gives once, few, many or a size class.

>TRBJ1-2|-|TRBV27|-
TGTGCCAGCAGTCCTACAGGGATCGGTGGTGGCTACACCTTC
CASSPTGIGGGYTF
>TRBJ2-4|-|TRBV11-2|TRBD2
TGTGCCAGCAGCTCAGGGTCGACTAGCCGGAACATTCAGTACTTC
CASSSGSTSRNIQYF
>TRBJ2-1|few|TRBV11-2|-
TGTGCCAGCAGCTTAGATTGGGGCCGTCCGGACGAGCAGTTCTTC
CASSLDWGRPDEQFF
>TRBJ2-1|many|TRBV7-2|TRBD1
TGTGCCAGCAGCACTTGGGGACAGGGGACCTACAATGAGCAGTTCTTC
CASSTWGQGTYNEQFF
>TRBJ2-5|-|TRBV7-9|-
TGTGCCAGCAGCTCCCCTCAGGAAGAGACCCAGTACTTC
CASSSPQEETQYF
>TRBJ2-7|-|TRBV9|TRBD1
TGTGCCAGCGGCGGCCGGGACAGCTCCTACGAGCAGTACTTC
CASGGRDSSYEQYF
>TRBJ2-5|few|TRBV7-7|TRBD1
TGTGCCAGCAGCTCGTCCCGGGACAGGGGCGAGACCCAGTACTTC
CASSSSRDRGETQYF
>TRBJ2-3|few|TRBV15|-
TGTGCCACCAGCAGAGATAGGACTACAGGATTCCGAGTAGATACGCAGTATTTT
CATSRDRTTGFRVDTQYF
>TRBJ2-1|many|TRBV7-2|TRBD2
TGTGCCAGCAGCGGGGGACTAGCGGAGTGGGGCCAGTTCTTC
CASSGGLAEWGQFF
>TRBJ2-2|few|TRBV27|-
TGTGCCAGCAGTACGCCCCTGAACACCGGGGAGCTGTTTTTT
CASSTPLNTGELFF
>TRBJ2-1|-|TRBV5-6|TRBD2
TGTGCCAGCAGCTTGTCTAGCGGGAGGGCACGTGAGCAGTTCTTC
CASSLSSGRAREQFF
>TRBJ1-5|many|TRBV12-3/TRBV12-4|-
TGTGCCAGCAGTTTAAGTGGCCCCAATCAGCCCCAGCATTTT
CASSLSGPNQPQHF
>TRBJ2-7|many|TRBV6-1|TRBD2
TGTGCCAGCACCCCCGGGGGGGGCCACGAGCAGTACTTC
CASTPGGGHEQYF
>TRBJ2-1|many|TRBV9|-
TGTGCCAGCAGCGTAGGAGGCCCCCTGGGGAGCTCCTACAATGAGCAGTTCTTC
CASSVGGPLGSSYNEQFF
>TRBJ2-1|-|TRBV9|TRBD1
TGTGCCAGCAGCGTAGAGGGACAGGGTCACACCAATGAGCAGTTCTTC
CASSVEGQGHTNEQFF
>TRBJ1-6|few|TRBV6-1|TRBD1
TGTGCCAGCAGTGAACAGGGGGCTTCCTATAATTCACCCCTCCACTTT
CASSEQGASYNSPLHF
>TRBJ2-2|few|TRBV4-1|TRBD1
TGCGCCAGCAGCCAAGACTCCACAGGGGGTGCCACCGGGGAGCTGTTTTTT
CASSQDSTGGATGELFF
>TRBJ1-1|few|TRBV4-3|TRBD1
TGCGCCAGCAGCCAAGAGGACAGGGGATTAACTGAAGCTTTCTTT
CASSQEDRGLTEAFF
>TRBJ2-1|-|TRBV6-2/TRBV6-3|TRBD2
TGTGCCGGCAGTTACTCGAGGGCAGCGGGGGGCCGGAATGAGCAGTTCTTC
CAGSYSRAAGGRNEQFF
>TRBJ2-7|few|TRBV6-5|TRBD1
TGTGCCAGCAGTTTCACCGGGACAGGGACCTACGAGCAGTACTTC
CASSFTGTGTYEQYF
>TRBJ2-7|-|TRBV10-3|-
TGTGCCATCCGGCAGGACCCAGGACCGGGGGAGAGGGGTGAGCAGTACTTC
CAIRQDPGPGERGEQYF
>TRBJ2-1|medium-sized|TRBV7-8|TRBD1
TGTGCCAGCAGCTCCCAGGGGGAATGGGACAATGAGCAGTTCTTC
CASSSQGEWDNEQFF
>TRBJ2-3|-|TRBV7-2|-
TGTGCCAGCAGCTTATCGTCGCTAGCTGGCACAGATACGCAGTATTTT
CASSLSSLAGTDTQYF
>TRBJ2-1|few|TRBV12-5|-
TGTGCTAGTGGCCGGGGCGGGTCCTACAATGAGCAGTTCTTC
CASGRGGSYNEQFF
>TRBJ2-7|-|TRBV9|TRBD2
TGTGCCAGCAGCGTAGGGGGGGGACTAGCGGGAGAACACGAGCAGTACTTC
CASSVGGGLAGEHEQYF
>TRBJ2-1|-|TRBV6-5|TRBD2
TGTGCCAGCAACCGACGCGGGAGGCCCCTACTCAATGAGCAGTTCTTC
CASNRRGRPLLNEQFF
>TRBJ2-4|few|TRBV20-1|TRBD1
TGCAGTGCTGCAGCAGGGGGCGCCAAAAACATTCAGTACTTC
CSAAAGGAKNIQYF
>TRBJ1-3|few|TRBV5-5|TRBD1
TGTGCCAGCAGCTTGTTACAGGGGAGACACACCATATATTTT
CASSLLQGRHTIYF
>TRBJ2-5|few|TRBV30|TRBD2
TGTGCCTGGAGTTGGGGGGGAGAGACCCAGTACTTC
CAWSWGGETQYF
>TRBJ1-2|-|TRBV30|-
TGTGCCTGGACCGTCGGGGGAGTTGATGGCTACACCTTC
CAWTVGGVDGYTF
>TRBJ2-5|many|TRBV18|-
TGTGCCAGCTCACCTTCAACAGGACTTAATCAAGAGACCCAGTACTTC
CASSPSTGLNQETQYF
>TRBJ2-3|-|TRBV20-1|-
TGCAGTGCATGGGTTACCAGGGCCACAGATACGCAGTATTTT
CSAWVTRATDTQYF
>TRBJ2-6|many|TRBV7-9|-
TGTGCCAGCAGCGCAACCGCGACTGGGGCCAACGTCCTGACTTTC
CASSATATGANVLTF
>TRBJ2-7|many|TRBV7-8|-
TGTGCCAGCAGCTCCCCCCAGGGTCCGAAGGGTACCTACGAGCAGTACTTC
CASSSPQGPKGTYEQYF
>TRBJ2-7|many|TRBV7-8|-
TGTGCCAGCAGCTTTGACGACCCTTCGTACGAGCAGTACTTC
CASSFDDPSYEQYF
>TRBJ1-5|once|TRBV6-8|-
TGTGCCAGCAGTCCGGGACGAGATAGCAATCAGCCCCAGCATTTT
CASSPGRDSNQPQHF
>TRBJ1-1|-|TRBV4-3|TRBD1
TGCGCCAGCAGCCAAGAAGAGGGGACAGGGAACACTGAAGCTTACTTT
CASSQEEGTGNTEAYF
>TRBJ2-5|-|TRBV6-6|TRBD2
TGTGCCAGCAGAAGAATGAGTAGCGGGGGTGGAGAGACCCAGTACTTC
CASRRMSSGGGETQYF
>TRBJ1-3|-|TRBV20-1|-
TGCAGTGCTAGAGAGGGCACCCGCTCTGGAAACACCATATATTTT
CSAREGTRSGNTIYF
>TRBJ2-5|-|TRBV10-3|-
TGTGCCATCAGTGAGTCGGGAGGAAGAGAGACCCAGTACTTC
CAISESGGRETQYF
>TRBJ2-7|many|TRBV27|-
TGTGCCAGCAGTTCGTCCCCCTACGAGCAGTACTTC
CASSSSPYEQYF
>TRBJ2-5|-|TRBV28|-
TGTGTCAGCAGTCGGGACGGTCAAGAGACCCAGTACTTC
CVSSRDGQETQYF
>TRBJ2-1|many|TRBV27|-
TGTGCCAGCAGTGCCGTTACAAGACGGGATGAGCAGTTCTTC
CASSAVTRRDEQFF
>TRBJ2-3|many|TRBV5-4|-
TGTGCCAGCAGCGCCTTAGGAAATACGCAGTATTTT
CASSALGNTQYF